This T cell receptor (beta chain) was sequenced for a study of identical twins. Whole-study results and caveats: The study drew conclusions from cross-sectional statistical analysis, not from following the same donors.

In TCRdb, the 5' RACE reads were re-called with MiXCR into one record per CDR3 protein. The sample consists of over 200,000 distinct CDR3 sequences, about a tenth of them appearing once. With respect to this clonotype: Its target is not known.

The CDR3 runs 14 residues. Germline V gene data show CDR1 as LGHDT and CDR2 as YNNKEL (reference sequence). Trimming pared 0 bases from V and 8 bases from J, leaving 13 bases between. The specimen was memory (CD45RO+) T cells sorted from blood. The chain carries TRBV3-1 and TRBJ1-1; D gene uncertain. The clonotype comes from a woman aged 18-30 years in good health. This CDR3 is CASSQERRKGEAFF. Here the CDR3 DNA reads TGTGCCAGCAGCCAAGAACGTAGGAAGGGCGAAGCTTTCTTT.